A selection of T cell receptor beta chains follows, all from one sample in a study of cytomegalovirus exposure and HLA in healthy donors. The repertoire was sequenced with immunoSEQ multiplex PCR; TCRdb's copy has only in-frame clones and lacks some. The sample has roughly 44,000 clones; roughly 80% are singletons. Material: PBMCs. These receptors came from a man over 45 in good health and CMV-seronegative. The CDR3 runs from the conserved cysteine through the conserved F or W. Each record gives: D gene, V gene, clone size, J gene, CDR3 protein, CDR3 DNA. D genes are given only for firm matches. The size of a clone is reported for some rows only, either as once, few or many, or as a class for expanded clones.

>TRBD2|TRBV7-8|NA|TRBJ2-3
CASSLAGGPGWDTQYF
TGTGCCAGCAGCTTAGCGGGAGGGCCTGGATGGGATACGCAGTATTTT
>NA|TRBV5-4|NA|TRBJ1-1
CASSLPREAEAFF
TGTGCCAGCAGCTTGCCCAGGGAGGCTGAAGCTTTCTTT
>TRBD1|TRBV5-1|NA|TRBJ2-7
CASSFGQGATYEQYF
TGCGCCAGCAGCTTTGGACAGGGGGCCACCTACGAGCAGTACTTC
>TRBD2|TRBV5-4|NA|TRBJ2-3
CASSFSRGGLDTQYF
TGTGCCAGCAGCTTTTCCCGGGGGGGCCTGGATACGCAGTATTTT
>TRBD1|TRBV7-9|NA|TRBJ1-5
CSSSSGQGHQPQHF
TGTTCCAGCAGCTCGGGACAGGGGCATCAGCCCCAGCATTTT
>NA|TRBV5-1|NA|TRBJ2-7
CASSDSYEQYF
TGCGCCAGCAGCGATAGCTACGAGCAGTACTTC
>NA|TRBV5-8|NA|TRBJ1-6
CASSLFRSPLHF
TGTGCCAGCAGCTTGTTCCGGAGTCCCCTCCACTTT
>NA|TRBV6-1|NA|TRBJ2-7
CASSEVVSTRYEQYF
TGTGCCAGCAGTGAAGTGGTATCGACCAGGTACGAGCAGTACTTC
>TRBD1|TRBV6-4|NA|TRBJ2-3
CASSRDSGTDTQYF
TGTGCCAGCAGTAGGGACAGTGGCACAGATACGCAGTATTTT
>TRBD1|TRBV19|NA|TRBJ1-5
CASSSWTGGNQPQHF
TGTGCCAGTAGTAGCTGGACAGGTGGAAATCAGCCCCAGCATTTT
>NA|TRBV29-1|NA|TRBJ2-7
CSAQAPGSYYEQYF
TGCAGCGCCCAAGCCCCGGGGAGCTACTACGAGCAGTACTTC
>TRBD1|TRBV6-4|few|TRBJ2-2
CASSDWDRGWELFF
TGTGCCAGCAGTGACTGGGACAGGGGATGGGAGCTGTTTTTT
>NA|TRBV7-2|NA|TRBJ1-3
CASSLSRNTIYF
TGTGCCAGCAGCCTAAGTCGAAACACCATATATTTT
>NA|TRBV6-5|once|TRBJ2-5
CAIGPGMGETQYF
TGTGCCATCGGTCCCGGGATGGGAGAGACCCAGTACTTC
>TRBD1|TRBV5-1|NA|TRBJ2-1
CASSLGQGRAYEQFF
TGCGCCAGCAGCTTGGGACAGGGGCGGGCGTATGAGCAGTTCTTC
>NA|TRBV28|NA|TRBJ1-2
CASSLPRGGLTF
TGTGCCAGCAGTTTGCCCAGGGGAGGGCTCACCTTC
>NA|TRBV5-1|NA|TRBJ2-1
CASSLGQNYNEQFF
TGCGCCAGCAGCTTGGGTCAGAACTACAATGAGCAGTTCTTC
>TRBD2|TRBV25-1|NA|TRBJ2-3
CASSGASGRRDTQYF
TGTGCCAGCAGTGGGGCTAGCGGGAGACGAGATACGCAGTATTTT
>NA|TRBV7-3|few|TRBJ1-6
CASSLFPGVAAPLHF
TGTGCCAGCAGCTTATTTCCGGGGGTTGCGGCACCCCTCCACTTT
>TRBD1|TRBV4-3|NA|TRBJ1-4
CASSQGRTGGGEKLFF
TGCGCCAGCAGCCAGGGGAGGACAGGCGGAGGGGAAAAACTGTTTTTT
>NA|TRBV27|once|TRBJ1-2
CASGQNYGYTF
TGTGCCAGCGGACAGAACTATGGCTACACCTTC
>NA|TRBV18|NA|TRBJ1-1
CASSPPKGMNTEAFF
TGTGCCAGCTCACCACCGAAGGGGATGAACACTGAAGCTTTCTTT
>TRBD1|TRBV9|NA|TRBJ1-3
CASSVVGTGTGNTIYF
TGTGCCAGCAGCGTAGTAGGGACAGGGACTGGAAACACCATATATTTT
>TRBD2|TRBV28|once|TRBJ2-3
CASSRTSGRSTDTQYF
TGTGCCAGCAGCCGGACTAGCGGGAGAAGTACAGATACGCAGTATTTT
>TRBD1|TRBV5-1|NA|TRBJ1-1
CASSKGDRGSSQAFF
TGCGCCAGCAGCAAGGGAGACAGGGGTTCTAGCCAAGCTTTCTTT
>NA|TRBV19|NA|TRBJ1-2
CASKAGAPGYTF
TGTGCCAGTAAGGCAGGGGCCCCTGGCTACACCTTC
>TRBD2|TRBV29-1|NA|TRBJ2-1
CSGSGGSYNEQFF
TGCAGCGGTAGCGGGGGTTCTTACAATGAGCAGTTCTTC
>TRBD1|TRBV2|NA|TRBJ1-5
CASSGETGVGAQHF
TGTGCCAGCAGTGGGGAAACAGGGGTTGGAGCCCAGCATTTT
>TRBD2|TRBV30|NA|TRBJ2-1
CAWSKGLAGGDPWNEQFF
TGTGCCTGGAGTAAGGGACTAGCGGGGGGGGACCCATGGAATGAGCAGTTCTTC